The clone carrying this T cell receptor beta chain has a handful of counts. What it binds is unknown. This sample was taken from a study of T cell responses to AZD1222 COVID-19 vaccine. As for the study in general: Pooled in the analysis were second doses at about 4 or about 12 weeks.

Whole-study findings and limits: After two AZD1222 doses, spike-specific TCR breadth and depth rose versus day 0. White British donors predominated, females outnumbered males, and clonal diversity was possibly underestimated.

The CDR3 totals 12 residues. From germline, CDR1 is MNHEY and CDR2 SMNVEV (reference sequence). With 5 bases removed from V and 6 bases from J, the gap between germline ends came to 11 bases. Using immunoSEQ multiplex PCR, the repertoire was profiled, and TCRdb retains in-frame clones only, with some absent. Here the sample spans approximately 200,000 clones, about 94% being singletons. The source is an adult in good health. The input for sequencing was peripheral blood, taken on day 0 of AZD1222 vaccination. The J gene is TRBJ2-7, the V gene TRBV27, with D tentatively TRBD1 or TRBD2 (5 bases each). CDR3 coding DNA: TGTGCCAGCAGTCGCGAGGGGACCGAGCAGTACTTC. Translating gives CASSREGTEQYF.